This entry concerns a single T cell receptor beta chain. Its antigen remains unidentified. The sample is drawn from a study of cytomegalovirus exposure and HLA in healthy donors. The method was immunoSEQ multiplex PCR; TCRdb's version includes in-frame clones alone and lacks a portion of them. The table records roughly 75,000 clones, over 85% of them present only once. Study results and limitations: As was reported, the classifier diagnosed cytomegalovirus status with high specificity and sensitivity. A later analysis found first-cohort TCR clusters tended to co-occur in the 120 validation repertoires.

This CDR3 region has 12 residues. J lost 3 bases, V lost 7 bases, and 6 bases had no gene match. From germline, CDR1 is SQVTM and CDR2 ANQGSEA. This sequence was found in a man aged 18 to 30 in good health and CMV-seropositive. Sequencing used PBMCs. The chain couples TRBV29-1 to TRBJ2-7; 7 bases match TRBD1. The CDR3 DNA reads as TGCAGCGCCTACCGGGACAGCTACGAGCAGTACTTC. It specifies CSAYRDSYEQYF.